The entry below gives a single T cell receptor (beta chain) sequence along with its context. The table came from immunoSEQ multiplex PCR; TCRdb's copy has only in-frame clones and leaves some out. The sample lists 84,000 or so clones; 88% were seen once. The data are from a study of T cell responses to AZD1222 COVID-19 vaccine. The CDR3 length is 13 residues. V was clipped by 8 bases and J by 7 bases; unmatched bases: 5. CDR1 SGHTA and CDR2 FQGNSA come from the germline V gene. The chain carries TRBV7-2 and TRBJ1-2; the match to TRBD1 covers 12 bases. This TCR came from an adult in good health. Sequences were derived from peripheral blood, sampled on day 0 of MenACWY control vaccination. The CDR3 reads CASGDRGPRGYTF. The CDR3 bases are TGTGCCAGCGGGGACAGGGGGCCACGTGGCTACACCTTC.